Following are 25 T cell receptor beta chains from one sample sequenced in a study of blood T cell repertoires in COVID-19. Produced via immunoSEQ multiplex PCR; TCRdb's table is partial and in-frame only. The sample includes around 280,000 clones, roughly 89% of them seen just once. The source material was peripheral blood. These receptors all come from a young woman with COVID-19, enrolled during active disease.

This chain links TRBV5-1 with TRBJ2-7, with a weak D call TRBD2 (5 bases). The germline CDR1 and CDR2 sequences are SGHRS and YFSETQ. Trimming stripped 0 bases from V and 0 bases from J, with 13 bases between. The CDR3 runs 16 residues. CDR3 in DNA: TGCGCCAGCAGCTTGGTTCCTACTAGTAACTCCTACGAGCAGTACTTC. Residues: CASSLVPTSNSYEQYF.

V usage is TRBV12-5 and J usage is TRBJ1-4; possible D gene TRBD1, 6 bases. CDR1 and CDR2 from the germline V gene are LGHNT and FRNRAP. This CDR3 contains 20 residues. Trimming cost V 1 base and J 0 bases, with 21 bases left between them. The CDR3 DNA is TGTGCTAGTGGTTTGGCCCGTCCGACACGTTACAGGGCAACTAATGAAAAACTGTTTTTT. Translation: CASGLARPTRYRATNEKLFF.

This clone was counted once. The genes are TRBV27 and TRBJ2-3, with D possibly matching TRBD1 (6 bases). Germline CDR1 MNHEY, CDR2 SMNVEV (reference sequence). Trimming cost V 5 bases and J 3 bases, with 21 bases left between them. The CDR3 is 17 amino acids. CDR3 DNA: TGTGCCAGCAGTCGGGATCGCGTGCAGGGGAGAACAGATACGCAGTATTTT. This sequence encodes CASSRDRVQGRTDTQYF.

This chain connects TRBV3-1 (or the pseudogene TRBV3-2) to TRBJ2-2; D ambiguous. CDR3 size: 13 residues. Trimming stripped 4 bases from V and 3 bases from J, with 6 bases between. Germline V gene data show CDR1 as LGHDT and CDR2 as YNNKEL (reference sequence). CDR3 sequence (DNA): TGTGCCAGCAGCCTTACACACACCGGGGAGCTGTTTTTT. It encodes CASSLTHTGELFF.

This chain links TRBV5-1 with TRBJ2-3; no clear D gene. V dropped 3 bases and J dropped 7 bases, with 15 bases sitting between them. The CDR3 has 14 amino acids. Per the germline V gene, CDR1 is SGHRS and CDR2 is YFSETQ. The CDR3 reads CASSSPLKSNTQYF. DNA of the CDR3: TGCGCCAGCAGCTCCCCTTTGAAGAGCAATACGCAGTATTTT.

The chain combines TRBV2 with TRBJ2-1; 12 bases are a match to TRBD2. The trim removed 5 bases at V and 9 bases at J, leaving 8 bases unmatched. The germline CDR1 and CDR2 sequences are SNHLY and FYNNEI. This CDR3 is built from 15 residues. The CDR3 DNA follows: TGTGCCAGCAGTACCGGACTAGCGGGGTTTGGTGAGCAGTTCTTC. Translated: CASSTGLAGFGEQFF. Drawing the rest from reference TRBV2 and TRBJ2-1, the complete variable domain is EPEVTQTPSHQVTQMGQEVILRCVPISNHLYFYWYRQILGQKVEFLVSFYNNEISEKSEIFDDQFSVERPDGSNFTLKIRSTKLEDSAMYFCASSTGLAGFGEQFFGPGTRLTVL.

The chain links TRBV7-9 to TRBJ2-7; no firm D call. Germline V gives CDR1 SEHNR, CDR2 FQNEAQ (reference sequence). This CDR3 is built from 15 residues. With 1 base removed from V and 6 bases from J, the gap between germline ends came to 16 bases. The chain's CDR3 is CASSLGGPAFVEQYF. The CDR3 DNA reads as TGTGCCAGCAGCTTAGGTGGGCCGGCTTTCGTCGAGCAGTACTTC.

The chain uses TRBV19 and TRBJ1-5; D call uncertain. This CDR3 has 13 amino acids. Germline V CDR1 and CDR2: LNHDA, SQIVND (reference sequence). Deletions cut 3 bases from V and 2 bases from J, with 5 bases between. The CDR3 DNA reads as TGTGCCAGTAGTATCGTCGGCAATCAGCCCCAGCATTTT. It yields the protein CASSIVGNQPQHF.

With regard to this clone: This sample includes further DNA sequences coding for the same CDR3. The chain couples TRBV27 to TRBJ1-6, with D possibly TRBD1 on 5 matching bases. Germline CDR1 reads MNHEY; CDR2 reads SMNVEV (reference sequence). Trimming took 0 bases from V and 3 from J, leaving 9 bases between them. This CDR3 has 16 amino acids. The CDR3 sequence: CASSLSAGNYNSPLHF. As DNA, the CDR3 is TGTGCCAGCAGTTTATCAGCAGGGAACTATAATTCACCCCTCCACTTT.

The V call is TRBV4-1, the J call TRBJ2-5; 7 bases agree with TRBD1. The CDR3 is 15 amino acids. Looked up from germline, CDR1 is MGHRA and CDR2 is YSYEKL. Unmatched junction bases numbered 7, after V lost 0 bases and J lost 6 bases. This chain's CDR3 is CASSQDWTGAKTQYF. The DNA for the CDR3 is TGCGCCAGCAGCCAAGATTGGACAGGCGCAAAGACCCAGTACTTC.

The CDR3 DNA sequence: TGTGCCAGCAGCTTGTGGGAGGAAGAGACCCAGTACTTC. This sequence encodes CASSLWEEETQYF. V is TRBV5-4 and J is TRBJ2-5, with a tentative D call TRBD2 (6 bases). The CDR3 spans 13 residues. Germline V lookup: CDR1 SGHNT, CDR2 YYREEE (reference sequence). V lost 1 base and J 3 bases, leaving 7 bases between the germline ends. Based on the CDR3 plus reference TRBV5-4 and TRBJ2-5, the full variable domain is ETGVTQSPTHLIKTRGQQVTLRCSSQSGHNTVSWYQQALGQGPQFIFQYYREEENGRGNFPPRFSGLQFPNYSSELNVNALELDDSALYLCASSLWEEETQYFGPGTRLLVL.

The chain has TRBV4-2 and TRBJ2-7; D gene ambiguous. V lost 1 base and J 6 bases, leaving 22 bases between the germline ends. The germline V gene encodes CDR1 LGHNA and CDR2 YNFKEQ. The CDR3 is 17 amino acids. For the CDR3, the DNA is TGTGCCAGCAGCCAAGTTACTGGGTTCGACTCCGGCCTCGAGCAGTACTTC. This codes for CASSQVTGFDSGLEQYF.

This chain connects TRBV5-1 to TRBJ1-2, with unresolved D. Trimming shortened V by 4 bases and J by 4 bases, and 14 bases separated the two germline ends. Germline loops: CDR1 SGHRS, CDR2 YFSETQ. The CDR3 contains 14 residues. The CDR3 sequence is CASSPARGGYGYTF. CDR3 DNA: TGCGCCAGCAGCCCGGCCCGAGGTGGCTATGGCTACACCTTC.

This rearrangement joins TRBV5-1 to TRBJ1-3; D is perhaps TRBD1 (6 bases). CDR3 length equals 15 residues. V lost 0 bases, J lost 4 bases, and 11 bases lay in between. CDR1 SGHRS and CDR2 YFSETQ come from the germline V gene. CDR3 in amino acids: CASSLAPGTGNTIYF. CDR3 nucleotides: TGCGCCAGCAGCTTGGCCCCAGGGACAGGAAACACCATATATTTT.

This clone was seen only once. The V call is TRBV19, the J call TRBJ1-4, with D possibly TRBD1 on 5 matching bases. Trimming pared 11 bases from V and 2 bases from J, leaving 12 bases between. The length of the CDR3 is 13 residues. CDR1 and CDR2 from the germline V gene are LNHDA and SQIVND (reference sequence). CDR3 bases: TGTGCCGCCGCAGGGCCTACTAATGAAAAACTGTTTTTT. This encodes CAAAGPTNEKLFF.

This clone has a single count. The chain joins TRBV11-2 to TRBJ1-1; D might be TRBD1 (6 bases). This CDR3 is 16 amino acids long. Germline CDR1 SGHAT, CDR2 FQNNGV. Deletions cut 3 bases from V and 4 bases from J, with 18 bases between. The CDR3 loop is CASSLGRGIGATEAFF. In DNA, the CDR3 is TGTGCCAGCAGCTTGGGCAGGGGAATAGGAGCCACTGAAGCTTTCTTT. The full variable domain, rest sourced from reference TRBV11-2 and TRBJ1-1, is EAGVAQSPRYKIIEKRQSVAFWCNPISGHATLYWYQQILGQGPKLLIQFQNNGVVDDSQLPKDRFSAERLKGVDSTLKIQPAKLEDSAVYLCASSLGRGIGATEAFFGQGTRLTVV.

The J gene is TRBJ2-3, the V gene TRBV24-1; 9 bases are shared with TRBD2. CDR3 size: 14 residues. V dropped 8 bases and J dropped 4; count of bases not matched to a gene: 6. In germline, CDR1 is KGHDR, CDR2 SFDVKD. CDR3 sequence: CATNSGGGADTQYF. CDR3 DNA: TGTGCCACCAACTCTGGCGGGGGGGCAGATACGCAGTATTTT.

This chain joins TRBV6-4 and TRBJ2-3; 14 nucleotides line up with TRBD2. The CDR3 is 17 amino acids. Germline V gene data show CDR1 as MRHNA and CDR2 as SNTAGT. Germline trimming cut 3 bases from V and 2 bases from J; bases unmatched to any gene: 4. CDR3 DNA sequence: TGTGCCAGCAGTGAAGGGACTAGCGGGGGATCCACAGATACGCAGTATTTT. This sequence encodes CASSEGTSGGSTDTQYF.

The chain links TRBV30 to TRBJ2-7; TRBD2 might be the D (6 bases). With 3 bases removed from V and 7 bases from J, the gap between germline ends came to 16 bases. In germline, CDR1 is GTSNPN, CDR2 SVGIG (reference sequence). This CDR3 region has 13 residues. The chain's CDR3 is CAWRIARAGEQYF. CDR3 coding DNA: TGTGCCTGGAGGATCGCCCGGGCGGGAGAGCAGTACTTC.

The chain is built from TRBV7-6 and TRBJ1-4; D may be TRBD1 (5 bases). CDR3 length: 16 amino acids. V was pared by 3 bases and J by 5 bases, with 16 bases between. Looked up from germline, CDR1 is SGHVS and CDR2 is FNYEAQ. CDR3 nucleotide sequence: TGTGCCAGCAGCTTGGCCTCGGCAGGGCTAAATGAAAAACTGTTTTTT. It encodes CASSLASAGLNEKLFF.

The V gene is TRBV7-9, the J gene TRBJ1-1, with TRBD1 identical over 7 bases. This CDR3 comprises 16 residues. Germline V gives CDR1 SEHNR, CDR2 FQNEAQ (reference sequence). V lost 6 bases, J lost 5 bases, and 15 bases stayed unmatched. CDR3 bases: TGTGCCAGCAGATCCACCCAGGAGGGGGCGTTAACTGAAGCTTTCTTT. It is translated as CASRSTQEGALTEAFF.

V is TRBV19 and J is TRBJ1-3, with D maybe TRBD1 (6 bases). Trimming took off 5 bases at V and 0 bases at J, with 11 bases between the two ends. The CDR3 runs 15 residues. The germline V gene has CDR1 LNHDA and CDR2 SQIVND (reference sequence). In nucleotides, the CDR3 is TGTGCCAGTAGTCTCGACAGGAGCTCTGGAAACACCATATATTTT. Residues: CASSLDRSSGNTIYF.

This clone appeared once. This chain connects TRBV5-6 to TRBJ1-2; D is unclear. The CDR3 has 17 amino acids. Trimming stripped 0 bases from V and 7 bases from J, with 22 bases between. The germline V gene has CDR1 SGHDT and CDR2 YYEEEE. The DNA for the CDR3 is TGTGCCAGCAGCTTGGCCCGGGATACCTACCTCCTTTCTGGCTACACCTTC. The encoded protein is CASSLARDTYLLSGYTF.

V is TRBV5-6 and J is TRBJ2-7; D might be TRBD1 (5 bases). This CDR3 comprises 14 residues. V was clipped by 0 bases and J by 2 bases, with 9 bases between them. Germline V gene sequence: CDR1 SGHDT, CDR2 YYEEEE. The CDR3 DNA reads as TGTGCCAGCAGCTTGGGACAGTCCACCTACGAGCAGTACTTC. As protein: CASSLGQSTYEQYF.

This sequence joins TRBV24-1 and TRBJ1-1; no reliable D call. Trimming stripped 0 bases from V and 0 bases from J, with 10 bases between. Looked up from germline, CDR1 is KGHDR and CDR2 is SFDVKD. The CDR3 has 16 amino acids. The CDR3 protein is CATSDLQAGMNTEAFF. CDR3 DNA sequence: TGTGCCACCAGTGATTTGCAAGCGGGTATGAACACTGAAGCTTTCTTT.